This record looks at one TCR beta chain sequence and its context. The antigen is not known. Researchers took RNA transcripts and amplified the TCR beta CDR3 regions from them. The TCR CDR3 first-round RT-PCR relied on the HTBI primer set. TCRdb recomputed calls from the multiplex PCR reads with MiXCR, one row per CDR3 protein. The data contain 650,000 to 800,000 distinct CDR3 sequences, roughly 45% of them singletons. This entry comes from a study of T cells in Graves' hyperthyroidism and ophthalmopathy. General observations from the study: Ophthalmopathy cases were set apart from stable hyperthyroidism by a 13 V-J model. Within blood appeared most thyroid clonotypes that had expanded above 0.001. The model's output predicted ophthalmopathy at a median of approximately 6.5 months prior to onset.

The study based diagnoses on clinical symptoms, serum thyroxine and TRAb, thyroid ultrasound and orbital computed tomography. Germline loops: CDR1 SEHNR, CDR2 FQNEAQ (reference sequence). The length of the CDR3 is 14 residues. Trimming left V 6 bases short and J 8 bases short, with 19 bases between. The sequenced sample consisted of peripheral blood or thyroid tissue (not recorded which). This chain joins TRBV7-9 and TRBJ1-2; D possibly corresponds to TRBD1 (6 bases). The TCR sequence derives from an adult man with Graves' disease, either hyperthyroidism or ophthalmopathy (not recorded which). The CDR3, as DNA: TGTGCCAGCAGTGAACAGGGAGTGTATCGGGGCTACACCTTC. It encodes CASSEQGVYRGYTF.